The T cell receptor beta chain under discussion was sequenced for a study of blood T cells in healthy people across ages. Trimming removed 5 bases at V and 2 bases at J, with 16 bases between. The length of the CDR3 is 15 residues. Germline V gives CDR1 SGHVS, CDR2 FQNEAQ. A J-beta primer mix and a sample-barcoded 5' primer were used in a second PCR of about 7 to 12 cycles. Each cDNA molecule was tagged by a template-switch adaptor with 12 random nucleotides. MiXCR, applied by TCRdb to the 5' RACE reads, yields one record per CDR3 protein. The repertoire holds over 1.5 million distinct CDR3 sequences, with approximately 50% as singletons. Each sample provided at least 6 micrograms of extracted total RNA. This clonotype showed up just once.

Sequencing was carried out using blood. The chain is built from TRBV7-8 and TRBJ2-7; the D gene is possibly TRBD1 (5 bases). This sequence originates from a woman aged 40 to 50 in good health. CDR3 nucleotide sequence: TGTGCCAGCAGCCTGCTCATGGCACAGGCCTACGAGCAGTACTTC. Encoded protein: CASSLLMAQAYEQYF.